This passage covers 21 T cell receptor beta chains from one sample sequenced in a study of T cells in Graves' hyperthyroidism and ophthalmopathy. The source material, RNA transcripts, was used to amplify TCR beta CDR3 regions. First-round RT-PCR with HTBI primers amplified the TCR CDR3 region. Each CDR3 protein gets one entry after TCRdb re-called the multiplex PCR reads with MiXCR. The data show roughly 500,000 distinct CDR3 sequences, 35% to 55% seen once. Sequencing used peripheral blood or thyroid tissue (not recorded which). These receptor sequences come from an adult woman with Graves' disease, either hyperthyroidism or ophthalmopathy (not recorded which).

This clonotype was detected only a few times. The chain uses TRBV7-3 and TRBJ2-7, with D possibly TRBD2 on 7 matching bases. The CDR3 sequence is 13 residues long. Germline lookup yields CDR1 SGHTA and CDR2 FQGTGA. V lost 6 bases, J lost 4 bases, and 13 bases lay in between. The CDR3 is CASSLGGEYEQYF. The CDR3 DNA follows: TGTGCCAGCAGTTTAGGGGGGGAGTACGAGCAGTACTTC.

The genes are TRBV20-1 and TRBJ1-1; D remains ambiguous. This CDR3 comprises 12 residues. Between the trimmed V and J ends, which lost 1 base and 8 bases, there was a span of 11 bases. Germline V gene lookup returns CDR1 DFQATT and CDR2 SNEGSKA (reference sequence). DNA for the CDR3: TGCAGTGCTAGAGGACAAACCTACGAAGCTTTCTTT. Translation gives CSARGQTYEAFF.

Many counts were recorded for this clonotype. The CDR3 bases are TGTGCCAGCAGCCACTGGGGGACAGGTGACACTGAAGCTTTCTTT. It codes for CASSHWGTGDTEAFF. The chain employs TRBV14 and TRBJ1-1, with 8 nucleotides matching TRBD1. Germline V gene data show CDR1 as SGHDN and CDR2 as FVKESK. This CDR3 contains 15 residues. The V segment lost 3 bases and the J segment 3 bases; nucleotides outside the gene matches: 6.

As to this clonotype: One junction end does not reproduce the germline sequence, and a read error may be involved. As DNA, the CDR3 is TGTGCCACCCGTAGGGGCAGGGGCTTCAATCAGCAGTTCTTC. Residues: CATRRGRGFNQQFF. The chain uses TRBV15 and TRBJ2-1, with D perhaps matching TRBD1 (6 bases). This CDR3 is built from 14 residues. Germline V CDR1 and CDR2: LNHNV, YYDKDF (reference sequence). Drawing the rest from reference TRBV15 and TRBJ2-1, the complete variable domain is DAMVIQNPRYQVTQFGKPVTLSCSQTLNHNVMYWYQQKSSQAPKLLFHYYDKDFNNEADTPDNFQSRRPNTSFCFLDIRSPGLGDTAMYLCATRRGRGFNQQFFGPGTRLTVL.

This clonotype came up many times. Sequence at one end of the junction differs from germline and may be a read error. V gene TRBV10-3 combines with J gene TRBJ1-3, with D possibly being TRBD1 (6 bases). Germline CDR1 reads ENHRY; CDR2 reads SYGVKD. The CDR3 length is 13 residues. CDR3 bases: TGTGCCATCACTAGGACAGTAGGAAGCACCATATATTTT. Its protein product is CAITRTVGSTIYF.

Ten or more counts support this clonotype. The chain carries TRBV4-1 and TRBJ1-6; D may be TRBD1 (5 bases). Per the germline V gene, CDR1 is MGHRA and CDR2 is YSYEKL. The CDR3 consists of 17 residues. V was cut by 3 bases and J by 6 bases, with 18 bases left in between. CDR3 residues: CASSHGRRARGNSPLHF. The CDR3, as DNA: TGCGCCAGCAGCCATGGACGAAGGGCAAGGGGTAATTCACCCCTCCACTTT.

This clonotype was seen many times. The rearrangement links TRBV7-9 to TRBJ2-7, with 9 nucleotides matching TRBD1. The CDR3 covers 14 residues. Germline trimming cut 1 base from V and 5 bases from J; bases unmatched to any gene: 3. Germline CDR1 and CDR2: SEHNR and FQNEAQ (reference sequence). DNA of the CDR3: TGTGCCAGCAGCTTAGTGGGACAGGGAAACGAGCAGTACTTC. Its translation: CASSLVGQGNEQYF.

V gene TRBV4-1 combines with J gene TRBJ1-2; D uncertain. Germline V gene lookup returns CDR1 MGHRA and CDR2 YSYEKL. The CDR3 has 13 residues. V was pared by 4 bases and J by 7 bases, with 13 bases between. For the CDR3, the DNA is TGCGCCAGCAGCCTCCCTCCGGGAGGTGGCTACACCTTC. This gives the protein CASSLPPGGGYTF.

There are many counts of this clonotype. This sequence joins TRBV5-8 and TRBJ1-1; no clear D gene. V shed 0 bases and J shed 6 bases, with 9 bases lying between them. Per the germline V gene, CDR1 is SGHTS and CDR2 is YDEGEE. There are 13 residues in the CDR3. The CDR3 loop reads CASSLGSPAEAFF. In DNA form, the CDR3 reads TGTGCCAGCAGCTTGGGCAGCCCTGCTGAAGCTTTCTTT.

The chain combines TRBV7-8 with TRBJ2-6, with 11 bases lining up with TRBD2. CDR3 length: 18 amino acids. Per germline, CDR1 SGHVS and CDR2 FQNEAQ. V shed 7 bases and J 2 bases; nucleotides not matched to a gene: 10. CDR3 residues: CASNLAGGALPGANVLTF. In DNA, the CDR3 is TGTGCCAGCAACCTAGCGGGGGGCGCTTTACCTGGGGCCAACGTCCTGACTTTC.

The chain recombines TRBV5-1 with TRBJ1-1, with 9 bases aligning to TRBD1. The J segment lost 7 bases and the V segment lost 1 base, leaving 5 bases of the junction unmatched. This CDR3 contains 14 residues. Germline assignment: CDR1 SGHRS and CDR2 YFSETQ. The CDR3 region has the DNA TGCGCCAGCAGCTTGCCGGGACAGGGTGGTGAAGCTTTCTTT. Protein product: CASSLPGQGGEAFF.

This clonotype was counted many times. The rearrangement uses TRBV11-2 and TRBJ2-2; 7 nucleotides match TRBD1. CDR3 size: 15 residues. Germline lookup yields CDR1 SGHAT and CDR2 FQNNGV. Trimming took 6 bases from V and 8 from J; bases not matched to a gene: 12. The CDR3 sequence is CASSSDRAMLGELFF. In nucleotides, the CDR3 is TGTGCCAGCAGTTCAGACAGGGCCATGCTGGGGGAGCTGTTTTTT.

At least ten counts were recorded for this clonotype. This chain uses TRBV10-3 with TRBJ2-7, with a weak D call TRBD2 (6 bases). Germline V gene data show CDR1 as ENHRY and CDR2 as SYGVKD. Trimming cost V 2 bases and J 1 base, with 12 bases left between them. This CDR3 has 15 amino acids. Written as DNA, the CDR3 is TGTGCCATCAGTGAGAGGGGAGGTGGGTCCTACGAGCAGTACTTC. Its translation is CAISERGGGSYEQYF.

The sample holds many counts of this clonotype. The chain couples TRBV7-3 to TRBJ1-2; a weak D match, TRBD1 (6 bases). Per the germline V gene, CDR1 is SGHTA and CDR2 is FQGTGA. The CDR3 covers 15 residues. Trimming took off 2 bases at V and 5 bases at J, with 15 bases between the two ends. CDR3 nucleotides: TGTGCCAGCAGCTTAGGGGGGGCTGAGGGATATGGCTACACCTTC. Translated: CASSLGGAEGYGYTF.

This clonotype came up many times. The gene calls are TRBV7-8 and TRBJ2-7; 7 bases match TRBD1. Losses at the gene ends were 5 bases for V and 1 base for J; bases not matched to a gene: 14. The CDR3 is made up of 17 amino acids. Germline loops: CDR1 SGHVS, CDR2 FQNEAQ. The CDR3: CASSGRGFGTASYEQYF. DNA of the CDR3: TGTGCCAGCAGCGGCCGTGGCTTCGGGACAGCTTCCTACGAGCAGTACTTC. The entire variable domain, with the rest obtained from reference TRBV7-8 and TRBJ2-7, is as follows: GAGVSQSPRYKVAKRGQDVALRCDPISGHVSLFWYQQALGQGPEFLTYFQNEAQLDKSGLPSDRFFAERPEGSVSTLKIQRTQQEDSAVYLCASSGRGFGTASYEQYFGPGTRLTVT.

This rearrangement joins TRBV6-5 to TRBJ2-7; no firm D call. CDR3 length equals 14 residues. The germline CDR1 and CDR2 sequences are MNHEY and SVGAGI. V was trimmed by 6 bases and J by 3 bases, leaving 15 bases between them. This chain's CDR3 is CASSPNKRFYEQYF. CDR3 DNA sequence: TGTGCCAGCAGCCCGAATAAAAGATTCTACGAGCAGTACTTC.

This clonotype appeared a few times. This may arise from a read error, as a much more abundant clone is one base away. The chain employs TRBV28 and TRBJ1-1, with a tentative D call TRBD1 (6 bases). This CDR3 spans 11 amino acids. Germline CDR1 and CDR2: MDHEN and SYDVKM. The CDR3 DNA sequence: TGTGCCAGCGGCCGACAGACGGGGGCTTCCTTT. Translation: CASGRQTGASF.

The rearrangement uses TRBV19 and TRBJ1-5; maybe TRBD1 (5 bases). V gave up 3 bases and J gave up 1 base, with 10 bases separating them. This CDR3 has 15 amino acids. The germline V gene has CDR1 LNHDA and CDR2 SQIVND (reference sequence). CDR3 nucleotides: TGTGCCAGTAGTATCCTGCGGGGGAGCAATCAGCCCCAGCATTTT. As protein: CASSILRGSNQPQHF.

This clonotype was seen a few times. This chain connects TRBV29-1 to TRBJ1-2; D gene uncertain. Trimming shortened V by 5 bases and J by 7 bases, and 11 bases separated the two germline ends. Germline values: CDR1 SQVTM, CDR2 ANQGSEA. The length of the CDR3 is 11 residues. The chain's CDR3 is CSVHLEPGYTF. The CDR3 DNA reads TGCAGCGTTCACCTTGAGCCTGGCTACACCTTC.

This clonotype was seen many times. J is TRBJ2-7 and V is TRBV15, with D perhaps being TRBD1 or TRBD2 (5 bases each). Trimming left V 5 bases short and J 3 bases short, with 20 bases between. CDR3 length: 16 residues. The V gene's germline CDR1 is LNHNV and CDR2 YYDKDF (reference sequence). CDR3 amino acids: CATSEGTYKSGYEQYF. In nucleotides, the CDR3 is TGTGCCACCAGCGAAGGGACCTACAAAAGCGGCTACGAGCAGTACTTC.

The genes are TRBV29-1 and TRBJ2-2, with D possibly being TRBD1 (6 bases). V lost 6 bases and J 0 bases, leaving 11 bases between the germline ends. The germline V gene encodes CDR1 SQVTM and CDR2 ANQGSEA. CDR3 length: 14 residues. In nucleotides, the CDR3 is TGCAGCGTCCTTGGACAGTCGAACACCGGGGAGCTGTTTTTT. Its translation is CSVLGQSNTGELFF.